These 8 T cell receptor beta chains were sequenced from one sample in a study of beta chain features in type 1 diabetes. General study points: A moderate, significant TCRB CDR3 shortening appeared in type 1 diabetes across four CD4+ subsets.

Every bit of the isolated RNA underwent reverse transcription, so sequencing read expressed TCRB transcripts. Generated by immunoSEQ multiplex PCR, the TCRdb table keeps only in-frame clones and is missing some. In the table there are approximately 600,000 clones, 9.5% to 15% of which are singletons. Their specific antigens are unknown. Sequencing input: naive CD4+ T cells from blood. The origin of the receptors is a man younger than 45 with type 1 diabetes.

This clone was seen only a few times. This rearrangement joins TRBV5-1 to TRBJ2-5; maybe TRBD1 (6 bases). Per germline, CDR1 SGHRS and CDR2 YFSETQ. Trimming removed 3 bases at V and 3 bases at J, with 12 bases between. The CDR3 sequence is 14 residues long. In nucleotides, the CDR3 is TGCGCCAGCAGCTCGATACAGGGAGAAGAGACCCAGTACTTC. It encodes CASSSIQGEETQYF.

This clone came up a few times. The chain employs TRBV5-6 and TRBJ2-5; 7 positions agree with TRBD1. Germline trimming cut 3 bases from V and 0 bases from J; bases unmatched to any gene: 2. CDR1 is SGHDT, CDR2 YYEEEE, per germline. CDR3 length: 14 amino acids. In DNA, the CDR3 is TGTGCCAGCAGCTCGACAGGGCACCAAGAGACCCAGTACTTC. Protein: CASSSTGHQETQYF.

This clone has only a few counts. The chain uses TRBV19 and TRBJ2-1; the D is unclear. Deletions cut 5 bases from V and 12 bases from J, with 14 bases between. CDR3 length: 12 residues. CDR1 is LNHDA, CDR2 SQIVND, per germline (reference sequence). The CDR3 bases are TGTGCCAGTAGTGCACCGGGTCCCCTGCAGTTCTTC. The encoded protein is CASSAPGPLQFF.

The sample holds a few counts of this clone. V and J are TRBV28 and TRBJ1-4; D gene unclear. Germline V CDR1 and CDR2: MDHEN, SYDVKM. V lost 6 bases to trimming and J lost 8 bases, with 10 bases between them. This CDR3 region has 12 residues. CDR3 sequence reads: CASRQRTEKLFF. Written as DNA, the CDR3 is TGTGCCAGCAGACAGAGGACCGAAAAACTGTTTTTT. Using reference TRBV28 and TRBJ1-4 for the parts outside the CDR3, the full variable domain is DVKVTQSSRYLVKRTGEKVFLECVQDMDHENMFWYRQDPGLGLRLIYFSYDVKMKEKGDIPEGYSVSREKKERFSLILESASTNQTSMYLCASRQRTEKLFFGSGTQLSVL.

This clone was seen more than once but under ten times. This chain links TRBV29-1 with TRBJ1-1, with D maybe TRBD1 (5 bases). The CDR3 length is 14 residues. CDR1 and CDR2 from the germline V gene are SQVTM and ANQGSEA. The V end was cut by 0 bases, the J end by 1 base, with 9 bases between. CDR3 sequence (DNA): TGCAGCGTTGAAGAAGCAAGGGGGAACACTGAAGCTTTCTTT. Protein: CSVEEARGNTEAFF.

The rearrangement links TRBV25-1 to TRBJ2-5, with unresolved D. CDR1 MGHDK and CDR2 SYGVNS come from the germline V gene. This CDR3 is 13 amino acids long. The germline V and J ends were trimmed by 2 bases and 4 bases, with 8 bases remaining between them. The CDR3 coding sequence is TGTGCCAGCAGTGAAGAAGGCAGAGAGACCCAGTACTTC. It yields the protein CASSEEGRETQYF.

This clone was observed a few times. This chain connects TRBV10-3 to TRBJ2-7; TRBD2 agrees at 8 bases. Germline V CDR1 and CDR2: ENHRY, SYGVKD. This CDR3 is built from 14 residues. The V and J ends lost 6 bases and 5 bases, in that order; junction bases with no gene match: 9. The CDR3 sequence: CAISPGGARNEQYF. CDR3 in DNA: TGTGCCATCAGCCCCGGGGGGGCGCGCAACGAGCAGTACTTC.

V is TRBV12-5 and J is TRBJ2-3; TRBD2 agrees at 12 bases. From germline, CDR1 is LGHNT and CDR2 FRNRAP. J lost 6 bases, V lost 3 bases, and 7 bases had no gene match. This CDR3 contains 16 residues. CDR3 in DNA: TGTGCTAGTGGTTTTGGGACTAGCGGGTCGGGGGATACGCAGTATTTT. It codes for CASGFGTSGSGDTQYF.